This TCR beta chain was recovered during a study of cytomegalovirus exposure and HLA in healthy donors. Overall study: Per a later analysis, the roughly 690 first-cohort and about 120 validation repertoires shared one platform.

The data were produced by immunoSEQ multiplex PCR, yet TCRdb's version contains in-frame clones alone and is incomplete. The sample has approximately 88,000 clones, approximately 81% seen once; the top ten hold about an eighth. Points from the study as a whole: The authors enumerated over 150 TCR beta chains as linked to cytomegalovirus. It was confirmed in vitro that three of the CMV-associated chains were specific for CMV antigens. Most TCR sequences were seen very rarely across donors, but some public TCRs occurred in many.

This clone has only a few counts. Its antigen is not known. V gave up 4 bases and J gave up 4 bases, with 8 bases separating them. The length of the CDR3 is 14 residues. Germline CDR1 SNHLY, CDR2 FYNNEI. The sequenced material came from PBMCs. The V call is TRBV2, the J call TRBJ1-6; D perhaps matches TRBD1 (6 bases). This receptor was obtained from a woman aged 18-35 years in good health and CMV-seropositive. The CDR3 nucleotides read TGTGCCAGCAGTGGACAGGCATATAATTCACCCCTCCACTTT. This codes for CASSGQAYNSPLHF.